These T cell receptor beta chains were read from a single sample in a study of molecular identifiers for immune sequencing clone quantification. TCRdb fed the PCR reads into MiXCR, producing one record per CDR3 protein. This table has under 650,000 distinct CDR3 sequences, less than 20% appearing once. Sequencing used naive CD8+ T cells from blood, with Jurkat cell RNA spiked in. These TCRs come from a human donor in good health. Some libraries in this study had Jurkat cell RNA spiked in. Both conserved end residues are part of each CDR3. D genes are given only for firm matches. Clone sizes are given selectively: once, few, many, or a class where the clone is expanded.

size | J | D | V | DNA | CDR3
NA | TRBJ1-2 | NA | TRBV4-1 | TGCGCCAGCAGCCAAGACGAACTTACAGCTTATGGCTACACCTTC | CASSQDELTAYGYTF
many | TRBJ2-7 | TRBD2 | TRBV4-3 | TGCGCCAGCAGCCAAGATCGGCGGCTAGCGGGCTCCCCAGCCGAGCAGTACTTC | CASSQDRRLAGSPAEQYF
many | TRBJ2-7 | TRBD1 | TRBV7-9 | TGTGCCAGCAGCAAACCCATGGGGGACAGGGCCCACGAGCAGTACTTC | CASSKPMGDRAHEQYF
many | TRBJ1-1 | NA | TRBV10-3 | TGTGCCATCGGAGACAAGGACACTGAAGCTTTCTTT | CAIGDKDTEAFF
many | TRBJ2-1 | TRBD2 | TRBV28 | TGTGCCAGCGACAAATCCCCTGAAACTAGCGTTACCTACAATGAGCAGTTCTTC | CASDKSPETSVTYNEQFF
few | TRBJ2-2 | NA | TRBV20-1 | TGCAGTGCTTCGACAGGGAACACCGGGGAGCTGTTTTTT | CSASTGNTGELFF
few | TRBJ1-2 | NA | TRBV27 | TGTGCCAGCAGTTTTGCCAAGGGCTATGGCTACACCTTC | CASSFAKGYGYTF
NA | TRBJ2-1 | NA | TRBV2 | TGTGCCAGCTTCGGGACCCTGCACAATGAGCAGTTCTTC | CASFGTLHNEQFF
NA | TRBJ2-7 | NA | TRBV28 | TGTGCCAGCAGAGGGGGAGTCTACGAGCAGTACTTC | CASRGGVYEQYF
many | TRBJ1-2 | TRBD1 | TRBV4-1 | TGCGCCAGCAGCCACGGACAGGGATATTTGGACTATGGCTACACCTTC | CASSHGQGYLDYGYTF
many | TRBJ2-7 | TRBD1 | TRBV5-1 | TGCGCCAGCAGCCCTCCGGGACAGGTTCCCTCCTACGAGCAGTACTTC | CASSPPGQVPSYEQYF
NA | TRBJ2-1 | TRBD2 | TRBV27 | TGTGCCAGCAGTATTCAAGCGGGGTACAATGAGCAGTTCTTC | CASSIQAGYNEQFF
NA | TRBJ2-7 | NA | TRBV10-3 | TGTGCCACCGGCGCTTACGAGCAGTACTTC | CATGAYEQYF
many | TRBJ2-1 | NA | TRBV25-1 | TGTGCCAGCAGTGCCACGGGAGCCCACAATGAGCAGTTCTTC | CASSATGAHNEQFF
few | TRBJ2-5 | TRBD1 | TRBV4-2 | TGTGCCAGCAGCCAAGCCCCGGACAGGGGCCTCCAAGAGACCCAGTACTTC | CASSQAPDRGLQETQYF
NA | TRBJ1-1 | NA | TRBV10-2 | TGCGCCAGCAGTGAGCACCCGGTAGGAAGTGAAGCTTTCTTT | CASSEHPVGSEAFF
many | TRBJ1-6 | NA | TRBV6-2/TRBV6-3 | TGTGCCAGCAGTTACGCGGGGGCGGTTGGTCCCCTCCACTTT | CASSYAGAVGPLHF
many | TRBJ1-1 | TRBD1 | TRBV4-3 | TGCGCCAGCAGGGGACAGCCGAACACTGAAGCTTTCTTT | CASRGQPNTEAFF
many | TRBJ2-3 | NA | TRBV27 | TGTGCCAGCAGTTGGATTGGCACAGATACGCAGTATTTT | CASSWIGTDTQYF
NA | TRBJ2-7 | NA | TRBV13 | TGTACCAGCAGCTTATCCGGACGCTCCCGCTCCTACGAGCAGTACTTC | CTSSLSGRSRSYEQYF
many | TRBJ1-4 | NA | TRBV11-2 | TGTGCCAGCAGCTCCCGATTGAGGGCGGATGAAAAACTGTTTTTT | CASSSRLRADEKLFF
many | TRBJ2-5 | TRBD1 | TRBV7-9 | TGTGCCAGCAGCTTTACAGGGGGGATGGCACAAGAGACCCAGTACTTC | CASSFTGGMAQETQYF
many | TRBJ2-5 | TRBD1 | TRBV29-1 | TGCAGCGTTGATGACAGGGGCGGAGAGACCCAGTACTTC | CSVDDRGGETQYF
many | TRBJ2-3 | TRBD2 | TRBV12-3/TRBV12-4 | TGTGCCAGCAGTCCGACTAGCGGGGCCTCAGGAGATACGCAGTATTTT | CASSPTSGASGDTQYF
NA | TRBJ1-3 | NA | TRBV19 | TGTGCCAGTAGGAGCATCTCTGGAAACACCATATATTTT | CASRSISGNTIYF
many | TRBJ1-5 | NA | TRBV27 | TGTGCCAGCAGTTTATCGAGTCTTAGCAATCAGCCCCAGCATTTT | CASSLSSLSNQPQHF
NA | TRBJ2-7 | TRBD2 | TRBV4-3 | TGCGCCAGCAGCCAAGGGGTGCGAGCGGGGGGGCTCTACGAGCAGTACTTC | CASSQGVRAGGLYEQYF
NA | TRBJ1-1 | TRBD1 | TRBV19 | TGTGCCAGTAGTATGTCGACAGGGAGGACGAACACTGAAGCTTTCTTT | CASSMSTGRTNTEAFF
few | TRBJ1-5 | TRBD1 | TRBV27 | TGTGCCAGCAGTGTCCAACAGGGGGCGGGTCAGCCCCAGCATTTT | CASSVQQGAGQPQHF